Listed below are T cell receptor beta chains from one sample, sequenced in a study of radiation and T cells in renal cell carcinoma. The table came from immunoSEQ multiplex PCR; TCRdb's copy has only in-frame clones and leaves some out. The sample lists around 180,000 clones, about 88% seen once, with approximately 11% in the top ten. This specimen was blood, taken from a patient whose treatment included radiotherapy and nephrectomy. The source of these receptors is a woman aged 50 to 60 with renal cell carcinoma. Each CDR3 is given with its conserved first and last residue. Fields, in order: J gene, CDR3 length, D gene, V gene, clone size, CDR3 protein, CDR3 DNA. A D gene is named only where the DNA matches it firmly. Rows may omit the clone size; those that give it use once, few, many or a size class.

j_gene: TRBJ2-5
len: 16
d_gene: TRBD2
v_gene: TRBV11-2
abundance: -
CDR3aa: CASSSRLAGGAETQYF
CDR3nt: TGTGCCAGCAGCTCCAGACTAGCGGGGGGTGCAGAGACCCAGTACTTC

j_gene: TRBJ1-1
len: 15
d_gene: -
v_gene: TRBV7-2
abundance: -
CDR3aa: CASSLVGRANTEAFF
CDR3nt: TGTGCCAGCAGCTTAGTTGGCAGGGCAAACACTGAAGCTTTCTTT

j_gene: TRBJ1-6
len: 14
d_gene: -
v_gene: TRBV6-5
abundance: -
CDR3aa: CASSYRQENSPLHF
CDR3nt: TGTGCCAGCAGTTACCGACAGGAGAATTCACCCCTCCACTTT

j_gene: TRBJ1-3
len: 16
d_gene: -
v_gene: TRBV9
abundance: -
CDR3aa: CASSVVGGTSGNTIYF
CDR3nt: TGTGCCAGCAGCGTAGTTGGGGGAACCTCTGGAAACACCATATATTTT

j_gene: TRBJ2-2
len: 15
d_gene: TRBD1
v_gene: TRBV6-5
abundance: -
CDR3aa: CASSPGQGTTGELFF
CDR3nt: TGTGCCAGCAGCCCGGGACAGGGGACCACCGGGGAGCTGTTTTTT

j_gene: TRBJ2-2
len: 16
d_gene: TRBD2
v_gene: TRBV5-1
abundance: -
CDR3aa: CASSLSGGTNTGELFF
CDR3nt: TGCGCCAGCAGCTTAAGCGGGGGGACAAACACCGGGGAGCTGTTTTTT

j_gene: TRBJ1-2
len: 11
d_gene: -
v_gene: TRBV29-1
abundance: -
CDR3aa: CSDRTDYGYTF
CDR3nt: TGCAGCGACCGGACAGACTATGGCTACACCTTC

j_gene: TRBJ2-1
len: 17
d_gene: -
v_gene: TRBV7-2
abundance: -
CDR3aa: CASSLVGGWGAANEQFF
CDR3nt: TGTGCCAGCAGCTTAGTAGGTGGGTGGGGGGCCGCCAATGAGCAGTTCTTC

j_gene: TRBJ2-1
len: 16
d_gene: -
v_gene: TRBV5-1
abundance: few
CDR3aa: CASSAGTGSSYNEQFF
CDR3nt: TGCGCCAGCAGCGCCGGGACGGGGAGCTCCTACAATGAGCAGTTCTTC

j_gene: TRBJ2-2
len: 15
d_gene: -
v_gene: TRBV6-1
abundance: once
CDR3aa: CASSASWGKVGELFF
CDR3nt: TGTGCCAGCAGTGCTAGTTGGGGTAAAGTCGGGGAGCTGTTTTTT

j_gene: TRBJ1-5
len: 19
d_gene: TRBD1
v_gene: TRBV2
abundance: -
CDR3aa: CASSTIGTGGEYSNQPQHF
CDR3nt: TGTGCCAGCAGTACAATCGGGACAGGGGGGGAGTATAGCAATCAGCCCCAGCATTTT

j_gene: TRBJ1-2
len: 16
d_gene: -
v_gene: TRBV11-3
abundance: -
CDR3aa: CASSLKPAGFPHGYTF
CDR3nt: TGTGCCAGCAGCTTAAAGCCGGCGGGATTCCCCCATGGCTACACCTTC

j_gene: TRBJ2-7
len: 15
d_gene: -
v_gene: TRBV19
abundance: -
CDR3aa: CASSGRGGGSYEQYF
CDR3nt: TGTGCCAGTAGTGGCCGAGGGGGGGGCTCCTACGAGCAGTACTTC

j_gene: TRBJ1-3
len: 16
d_gene: -
v_gene: TRBV19
abundance: -
CDR3aa: CASRMVNSGSGNTIYF
CDR3nt: TGTGCCAGTAGGATGGTGAACAGCGGCTCTGGAAACACCATATATTTT

j_gene: TRBJ1-1
len: 12
d_gene: -
v_gene: TRBV19
abundance: few
CDR3aa: CASSGETGEAFF
CDR3nt: TGTGCCAGTTCGGGGGAAACTGGGGAAGCTTTCTTT

j_gene: TRBJ1-5
len: 15
d_gene: -
v_gene: TRBV18
abundance: -
CDR3aa: CASSRGDPRSQPQHF
CDR3nt: TGTGCCAGCTCCCGCGGAGATCCGCGATCTCAGCCCCAGCATTTT

j_gene: TRBJ1-1
len: 14
d_gene: -
v_gene: TRBV29-1
abundance: -
CDR3aa: CSVEAGTLNTEAFF
CDR3nt: TGCAGCGTTGAAGCGGGCACTTTGAACACTGAAGCTTTCTTT

j_gene: TRBJ1-2
len: 13
d_gene: -
v_gene: TRBV6-1
abundance: -
CDR3aa: CASSEGGNYGYTF
CDR3nt: TGTGCCAGCAGTGAAGGGGGGAACTATGGCTACACCTTC